The 22 T cell receptor beta chains presented below share a single source sample, sequenced in a study of molecular identifiers for immune sequencing clone quantification. Each CDR3 protein is one row after TCRdb ran MiXCR on the PCR reads. Of some 590,000 distinct CDR3 sequences in the sample, less than 30% were seen once. The sample consisted of naive CD8+ T cells from blood, with Jurkat cell RNA spiked in. Subset in this sample: FACS-sorted CD8+CD4-CCR7+CD45RA+ naive T cells. The receptors derive from a human donor in good health. Some libraries in this study had Jurkat cell RNA spiked in.

As for this clonotype: One junction end disagrees with the germline gene, perhaps due to a read error. CDR3 sequence: CSARDYGQSISATNDKLFF. The DNA of the CDR3 is TGCAGTGCTAGAGACTACGGACAGTCCATTTCTGCAACTAATGATAAACTGTTTTTT. The chain carries TRBV20-1 and TRBJ1-4; TRBD1 might be the D (6 bases). The germline gives CDR1 DFQATT, CDR2 SNEGSKA (reference sequence). CDR3 length equals 19 residues.

CDR3 in amino acids: CASSGGVNSNQPQHF. The CDR3 nucleotides read TGTGCCAGCAGTGGAGGGGTCAATAGCAATCAGCCCCAGCATTTT. The V and J genes are TRBV25-1 and TRBJ1-5, with D perhaps TRBD1 (5 bases). Trimming took 4 bases from V and 0 from J, leaving 10 bases between them. Germline V gene lookup returns CDR1 MGHDK and CDR2 SYGVNS. The CDR3 consists of 15 residues.

This clonotype was picked up a small number of times. The gene calls are TRBV4-2 and TRBJ2-1; 10 bases match TRBD2. Germline V gene data show CDR1 as LGHNA and CDR2 as YNFKEQ. The CDR3 has 18 amino acids. The junction had 16 bases not matched to a gene; V was cut back by 3 bases and J by 8 bases. The CDR3 here is CASSHMEGLAGVIDEQFF. CDR3 nucleotide sequence: TGTGCCAGCAGCCACATGGAAGGGCTAGCGGGAGTTATCGATGAGCAGTTCTTC.

This clonotype was seen many times. V is TRBV4-3 and J is TRBJ1-1, with a weak D call TRBD1 (5 bases). The germline V gene has CDR1 LGHNA and CDR2 YSLEER. V was trimmed by 3 bases and J by 8 bases, leaving 10 bases between them. This CDR3 is 12 amino acids long. Here the CDR3 reads CASSHFNREAFF. CDR3 in DNA: TGCGCCAGCAGCCACTTCAACAGGGAAGCTTTCTTT.

With regard to this clonotype: At one boundary the junction diverges from the germline segment, which might be a read error. The chain employs TRBV6-4 and TRBJ1-6; D perhaps matches TRBD1 (5 bases). Germline lookup yields CDR1 MRHNA and CDR2 SNTAGT. The CDR3 is 13 amino acids. The CDR3 DNA is TGTGCCAGCAGTGCCGCGGGGGAATCACGCCTCCACTTT. Protein product: CASSAAGESRLHF.

The J gene is TRBJ2-3, the V gene TRBV20-1, with TRBD2 as a possible D gene (5 bases). V was clipped by 0 bases and J by 3 bases, with 10 bases between them. Germline CDR1 reads DFQATT; CDR2 reads SNEGSKA (reference sequence). The CDR3 spans 14 residues. In DNA, the CDR3 is TGCAGTGCTAGAGATAGACTACCAACAGATACGCAGTATTTT. Its translation: CSARDRLPTDTQYF.

Of note for this clonotype: Since no conserved phenylalanine or tryptophan closes the CDR3, a read error is the likely cause. The chain joins TRBV11-2 to TRBJ2-5; tentatively, D is TRBD2 (6 bases). V lost 8 bases and J lost 2, with 12 bases in between. Germline CDR1 is SGHAT and CDR2 is FQNNGV. This CDR3 is built from 13 residues. CDR3 DNA sequence: TGTGCCAGCGAACCCGGGACTCAAGAGACCCAGTACCTC. Its protein product is CASEPGTQETQYL.

In its sample, this clonotype was seen a few times. The chain recombines TRBV12-5 with TRBJ2-7; TRBD2 agrees at 11 bases. Losses at the gene ends were 7 bases for V and 4 bases for J; bases not matched to a gene: 6. Germline-derived CDR1 and CDR2 are LGHNT and FRNRAP. This CDR3 has 14 residues. The DNA for the CDR3 is TGTGCTAGTGCCCAGACTAGCGGGGATTACGAGCAGTACTTC. Residues: CASAQTSGDYEQYF. Complete variable domain (other parts from reference TRBV12-5 and TRBJ2-7): DARVTQTPRHKVTEMGQEVTMRCQPILGHNTVFWYRQTMMQGLELLAYFRNRAPLDDSGMPKDRFSAEMPDATLATLKIQPSEPRDSAVYFCASAQTSGDYEQYFGPGTRLTVT.

Concerning this clonotype itself: A clone one base away is much larger, so this may be a read error. The CDR3 spells CASSYSVSRSYNEQFF. CDR3 sequence (DNA): TGTGCCAGCAGTTACTCGGTCTCAAGGAGCTACAATGAGCAGTTCTTC. V is TRBV6-5 and J is TRBJ2-1; D gene ambiguous. The V end lost 0 bases, the J end lost 3 bases, and 12 bases lay between the germline ends. From germline, CDR1 is MNHEY and CDR2 SVGAGI. This CDR3 spans 16 amino acids.

Concerning this clonotype itself: Here the CDR3 omits its conserved ending phenylalanine or tryptophan, so a read error is the likely source. No DNA is shown, since the ends of the CDR3 on it are uncertain; the CDR3 is the one TCRdb lists. The CDR3 sequence is CSAGITDSTWFRARETQYS. The chain employs TRBV20-1 and TRBJ2-5; TRBD1, the table's D call, lacks a check against the DNA. Both ends counted, the CDR3 spans 19 residues. Germline V gene sequence: CDR1 DFQATT, CDR2 SNEGSKA (reference sequence).

Worth noting for this clonotype: A much larger clone lies one base from this, so it may be a read error. The J gene is TRBJ2-1, the V gene TRBV28; the match to TRBD1 covers 8 bases. V trimming: 5 bases; J trimming: 4 bases; junction bases outside the gene matches: 13. Germline V lookup: CDR1 MDHEN, CDR2 SYDVKM. The CDR3 covers 17 residues. CDR3 sequence (DNA): TGTGCCAGCAGTGTAGTGTCCGGGACAGGAGCTTACAATGAGCAGTTCTTC. The encoded protein is CASSVVSGTGAYNEQFF.

The chain employs TRBV27 and TRBJ1-5, with a possible D match to TRBD1 (6 bases). The CDR3 is made up of 14 amino acids. The V gene's germline CDR1 is MNHEY and CDR2 SMNVEV (reference sequence). Between the trimmed V and J ends, which lost 3 bases and 9 bases, there was a span of 15 bases. In nucleotides, the CDR3 is TGTGCCAGCAGTTTCGGGGGCCCGACGGGGCCCCAGCATTTT. This gives the protein CASSFGGPTGPQHF.

This clonotype was detected many times. This chain joins TRBV12-3 or TRBV12-4 and TRBJ2-3; no firm D call. V dropped 1 base and J dropped 2 bases, with 19 bases sitting between them. CDR3 length equals 18 residues. The CDR3 here is CASSLVVVGYTPTDTQYF. CDR3 in DNA: TGTGCCAGCAGTTTAGTCGTGGTCGGGTACACTCCCACAGATACGCAGTATTTT.

This chain links TRBV7-9 with TRBJ2-5; D unresolved. Looked up from germline, CDR1 is SEHNR and CDR2 is FQNEAQ (reference sequence). Deletions cut 2 bases from V and 5 bases from J, with 18 bases between. The CDR3 loop spans 16 amino acids. The CDR3, as DNA: TGTGCCAGCAGCTTACATCCGGCCCGAGTGAGGGAGACCCAGTACTTC. Its protein is CASSLHPARVRETQYF.

In this sample, this clonotype turned up once. This may stem from a read error, because a much larger clone lies one nucleotide away. The rearrangement joins TRBV4-3 to TRBJ2-3, with D unclear. The CDR3 is 15 amino acids. The germline gives CDR1 LGHNA, CDR2 YSLEER. V shed 3 bases and J shed 1 base, with 11 bases lying between them. Written as DNA, the CDR3 is TGCGCCAGCAGCCATACAGAGGTTCGCACAGATACGCAGTATTTT. Protein: CASSHTEVRTDTQYF.

Comments on this clonotype: Since no conserved phenylalanine or tryptophan closes the CDR3, a read error is the likely cause. The chain carries TRBV30 and TRBJ2-5, with D possibly TRBD1 on 5 matching bases. CDR1 and CDR2 (germline): GTSNPN, SVGIG (reference sequence). This CDR3 region has 13 residues. V lost 3 bases to trimming and J lost 0 bases, with 8 bases between them. The CDR3 here is CAWRQEYQETQYS. In DNA form, the CDR3 reads TGTGCCTGGAGACAGGAGTACCAAGAGACCCAGTACTCC.

Remarks on this clonotype: A much larger clone is a single base away; this may be a read error. V is TRBV7-6 and J is TRBJ2-4; 13 positions agree with TRBD2. Germline V gene data show CDR1 as SGHVS and CDR2 as FNYEAQ. Trimming took 6 bases from V and 8 from J; bases not matched to a gene: 13. The CDR3 runs to 17 residues. Here the CDR3 reads CASSVRTSGSVEDIQYF. The CDR3 region has the DNA TGTGCCAGCAGTGTCAGGACTAGCGGGAGTGTGGAGGACATTCAGTACTTC. Variable domain in full (rest from reference TRBV7-6 and TRBJ2-4): GAGVSQSPRYKVTKRGQDVALRCDPISGHVSLYWYRQALGQGPEFLTYFNYEAQQDKSGLPNDRFSAERPEGSISTLTIQRTEQRDSAMYRCASSVRTSGSVEDIQYFGAGTRLSVL.

Remarks on this clonotype: A much bigger clone sits one base away, suggesting this may be a read error. The V gene is TRBV6-5, the J gene TRBJ2-5; no firm D call. Trimming cost V 2 bases and J 1 base, with 11 bases left between them. This CDR3 is 15 amino acids long. CDR1 and CDR2 (germline): MNHEY, SVGAGI. The CDR3 is CASSYTAGVQETQYF. The CDR3 nucleotides are TGTGCCAGCAGTTACACCGCAGGTGTCCAAGAGACCCAGTACTTC.

About this clonotype: Being one base from a much bigger clone, this may be a read error. The J gene is TRBJ2-3, the V gene TRBV12-3 or TRBV12-4, with D possibly TRBD1 on 6 matching bases. This CDR3 spans 15 amino acids. CDR3 in amino acids: CASSSLGQHTDAQYF. CDR3 in DNA: TGTGCCAGCAGTTCCTTAGGACAGCACACAGATGCGCAGTATTTT.

The chain uses TRBV7-9 and TRBJ2-5; D gene unclear. V lost 7 bases and J lost 9, with 18 bases in between. This CDR3 is built from 13 residues. CDR1 SEHNR and CDR2 FQNEAQ come from the germline V gene (reference sequence). The CDR3 sequence: CASTDSIRVAQYF. The CDR3 DNA is TGTGCCAGCACCGACTCTATAAGAGTGGCCCAGTACTTC.

This clonotype was observed at least ten times. The V gene is TRBV4-1, the J gene TRBJ2-3, with TRBD1 as a possible D gene (5 bases). The V gene lost 0 bases and the J gene lost 2 bases, with 12 bases spanning the gap. The CDR3 runs 16 residues. Germline-derived CDR1 and CDR2 are MGHRA and YSYEKL. The CDR3 reads CASSQERQGNTDTQYF. The CDR3 region has the DNA TGCGCCAGCAGCCAAGAAAGGCAGGGAAACACAGATACGCAGTATTTT.

This clonotype was seen a handful of times. Given the absence of the conserved phenylalanine or tryptophan at the CDR3 end, a read error is likely. The chain uses TRBV7-6 and TRBJ2-7, with a possible D match to TRBD2 (6 bases). The length of the CDR3 is 14 residues. The germline gives CDR1 SGHVS, CDR2 FNYEAQ. V was trimmed by 0 bases and J by 5 bases, leaving 11 bases between them. The DNA for the CDR3 is TGTGCCAGCAGCTTAGCGTTCGGGGGTGACGAGCAGTACTCC. This translates into CASSLAFGGDEQYS.